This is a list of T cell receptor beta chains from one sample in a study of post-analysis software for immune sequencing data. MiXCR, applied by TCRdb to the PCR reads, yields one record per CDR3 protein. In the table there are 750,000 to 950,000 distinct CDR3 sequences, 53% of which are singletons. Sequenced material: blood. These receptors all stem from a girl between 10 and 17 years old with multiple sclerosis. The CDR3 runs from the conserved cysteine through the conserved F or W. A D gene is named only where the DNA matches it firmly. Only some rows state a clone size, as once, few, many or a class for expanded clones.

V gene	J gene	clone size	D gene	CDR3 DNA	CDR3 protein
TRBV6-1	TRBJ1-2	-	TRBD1	TGTGCCAGCAGTGAGGAACTTACGGGACAGGGCTATGGCTACACCTTC	CASSEELTGQGYGYTF
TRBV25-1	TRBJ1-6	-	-	TGTGCCAGCAGTGATACAAGGGCCGGGAATTCACCCCTCCACTTT	CASSDTRAGNSPLHF
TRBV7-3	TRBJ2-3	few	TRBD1	TGTGCCAGCAGCTTAAGTCGGGACAGATCAGATACGCAGTATTTT	CASSLSRDRSDTQYF
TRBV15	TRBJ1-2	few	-	TGTGCCACCAGCAGAGATAGGAACTACGGCTACACCTTC	CATSRDRNYGYTF
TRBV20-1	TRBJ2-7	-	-	TGCAGTGCCAGCGGCAGGGGTCCTTTACGCGAGCAGTACTTC	CSASGRGPLREQYF
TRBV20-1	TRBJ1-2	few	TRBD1	TGCAGTGCTAGAGATCGGGCAGGGGGTGGCTACACCTTC	CSARDRAGGGYTF
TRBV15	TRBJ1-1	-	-	TGTGCCACCAAATCCCGGGACGGGGACACTGAAGCTTTCTTT	CATKSRDGDTEAFF
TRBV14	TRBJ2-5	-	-	TGTGCCAGCAGCCCCCGCCAGGGGTCAATCGGGGAGACCCAGTACTTC	CASSPRQGSIGETQYF
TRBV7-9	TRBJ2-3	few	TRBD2	TGTGCCAGCAGCTTCCTAGCGGGAGGTCACAGTACGCAGTATTTT	CASSFLAGGHSTQYF
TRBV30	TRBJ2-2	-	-	TGTGCCTGGAGGACGGAGATTTACACCGGGGAGCTGTTTTTT	CAWRTEIYTGELFF
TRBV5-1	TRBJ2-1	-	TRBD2	TGCGCCAGCAGCTTGTCCGCGGGAGCGTTGGAGCAGTTCTTC	CASSLSAGALEQFF
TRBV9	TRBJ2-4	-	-	TGTGCCAGCAGCGTAGGGGGGTTGGCGGCCACCAAAAACATTCAGTACTTC	CASSVGGLAATKNIQYF
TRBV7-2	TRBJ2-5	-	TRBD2	TGTGCCAGCACGCCTAGCGGAAGAGAGACCCAGTACTTC	CASTPSGRETQYF
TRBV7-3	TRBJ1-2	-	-	TGTGCCAGCAGCGAAGGGACACCGGGAAATGGCGGCTACACCTTC	CASSEGTPGNGGYTF
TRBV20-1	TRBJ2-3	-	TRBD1	TGCAGTGCTACGGACAGGGAAATCGATACGCAGTATTTT	CSATDREIDTQYF
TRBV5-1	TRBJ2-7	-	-	TGCGCCAGCAGCTTAAACGCGGGATTCTCCTACGAGCAGTACTTC	CASSLNAGFSYEQYF
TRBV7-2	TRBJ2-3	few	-	TGTGCCAGCAGCTTAGACTCGGGGGGCGATACGCAGTATTTT	CASSLDSGGDTQYF
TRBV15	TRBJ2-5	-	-	TGTGCCACCAGCAGAGTCGGGGCAGGAGAGACCCAGTACTTC	CATSRVGAGETQYF
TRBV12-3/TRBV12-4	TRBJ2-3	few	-	TGTGCCAGCAGTTTAGCGCTGGGTAGCGTGGATCCCACAGATACGCAGTATTTT	CASSLALGSVDPTDTQYF
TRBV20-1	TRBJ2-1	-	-	TGCAGTGCTAGAGGGACGCACCCTTACAATGAGCAGTTCTTC	CSARGTHPYNEQFF
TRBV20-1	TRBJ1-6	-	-	TGCAGTGCTACCCCGGACAGCAATTCACCCCTCCACTTT	CSATPDSNSPLHF
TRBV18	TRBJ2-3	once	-	TGTGCCAGCTCACCGGTAGCAGGCACGCAGTATTTT	CASSPVAGTQYF
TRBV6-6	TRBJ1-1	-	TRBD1	TGTGCCAGCAGCAACAGGGGGCTTGACACTGAAGCTTTCTTT	CASSNRGLDTEAFF
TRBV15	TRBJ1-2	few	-	TGTGCCACCAGCAGAGATCGGGGGGGCGCGTCAGGTGGCTACACCTTC	CATSRDRGGASGGYTF
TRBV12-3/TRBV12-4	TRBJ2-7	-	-	TGTGCCAGCACCGGGCGGGGGCCGTCCCTCGAGCAGTACTTC	CASTGRGPSLEQYF
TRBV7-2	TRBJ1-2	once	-	TGTGCCAGCAAATTGGGGCAGTATCTTTATGGCTACACCTTC	CASKLGQYLYGYTF
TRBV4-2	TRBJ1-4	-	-	TGTGCCAGCAGCCAAGAAGCGGTGGCTAATGAAAAACTGTTTTTT	CASSQEAVANEKLFF
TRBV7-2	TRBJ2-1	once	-	TGTGCCAGTAGCCATGTAACCCTTTGGGGAAGGGCGCAGTTCTTC	CASSHVTLWGRAQFF
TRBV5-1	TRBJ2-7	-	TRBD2	TGCGCCAGCAGCTTGGCCGGGTTAGCGGGAGAGAACGAGCAGTACTTC	CASSLAGLAGENEQYF
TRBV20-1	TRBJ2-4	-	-	TGCAGTGCTACCAGTGGACGTGAAGACATTCAGTACTTC	CSATSGREDIQYF
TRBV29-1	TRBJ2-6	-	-	TGCAGCGTTGGGAGGGGGGCCAACGTCCTGACTTTC	CSVGRGANVLTF
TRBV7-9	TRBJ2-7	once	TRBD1	TGTGCCAGCAGCGCCGCCGGGACAGGGTTCGAGCAGTACTTC	CASSAAGTGFEQYF
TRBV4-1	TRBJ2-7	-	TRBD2	TGCGCCAGCAGCCAAGCGGCGGGGGGAGTGTATGTGCAGTACTTC	CASSQAAGGVYVQYF
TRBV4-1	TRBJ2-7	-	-	TGCGCCAGCAGCCAAGGGGCAACCGCCTACGAGCAGTACTTC	CASSQGATAYEQYF
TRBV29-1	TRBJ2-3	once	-	TGCAGCGTTGAAGCCAACGGCGCCGGTACGCAGTATTTT	CSVEANGAGTQYF
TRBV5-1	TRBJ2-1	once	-	TGCGCCAGCAGCCAGACAGGAAGCCCTCCCTACAATGAGCAGTTCTTC	CASSQTGSPPYNEQFF
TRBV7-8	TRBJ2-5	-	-	TGTGCCAGCAGCCAAACATATAGGGGCAATGAGCAGTACTTC	CASSQTYRGNEQYF
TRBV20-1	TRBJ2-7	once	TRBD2	TGCAGTGCTAGTGCCCCGGGACTAGCGGACCAAACCTCCTACGAGCAGTACTTC	CSASAPGLADQTSYEQYF
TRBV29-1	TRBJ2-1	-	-	TGCAGCGTGGGGGCATCCCCAATGCGGGAGCAGTTCTTC	CSVGASPMREQFF
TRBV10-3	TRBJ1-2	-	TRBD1	TGTGCCATCAGTGAGTCTTTAGGGACAGGAGATAACTATGGCTACACCTTC	CAISESLGTGDNYGYTF
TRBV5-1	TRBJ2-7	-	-	TGCGCCAGCAGCGCCGAAGTTTTCGACTACGAGCAGTACTTC	CASSAEVFDYEQYF
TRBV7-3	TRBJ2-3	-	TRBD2	TGTGCCGGCAGACTAGCGGGAGCAGATACGCAGTATTTT	CAGRLAGADTQYF
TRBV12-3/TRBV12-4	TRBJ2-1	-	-	TGTGCCAGCAGTTGGGCGGGGAACAATGAGCAGTTCTTC	CASSWAGNNEQFF
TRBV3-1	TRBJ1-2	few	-	TGTGCCAGCAGCCCCGGCGGCTTTGGCTACACCTTC	CASSPGGFGYTF
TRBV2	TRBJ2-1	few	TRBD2	TGTGCCAGCACCTGGACTAGCCTGAATGAGCAGTTCTTC	CASTWTSLNEQFF
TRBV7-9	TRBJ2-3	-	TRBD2	TGTGCCAGCAGCTTTGGGACTAGCAGCACAGATACGCAGTATTTT	CASSFGTSSTDTQYF
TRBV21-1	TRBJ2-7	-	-	TGTGCCAGCAACAGGGTGGTCGAGCAGTACTTC	CASNRVVEQYF
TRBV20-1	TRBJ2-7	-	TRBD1	TGCAGTGCTAGAGTATGGGACAGGGTGACCTACGAGCAGTACTTC	CSARVWDRVTYEQYF
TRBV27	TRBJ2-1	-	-	TGTGCCAGCAGGAAAGCCGCGGGACAGTCGTACAATGAGCAGTTCTTC	CASRKAAGQSYNEQFF
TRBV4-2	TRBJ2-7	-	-	TGTGCCAGCAGCGCGAACGAGGGGAACGGAGAGCAGTACTTC	CASSANEGNGEQYF
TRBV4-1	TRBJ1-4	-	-	TGCGCCAGCAGCCCCCTGTTGGGGCTCGATGAAAAACTGTTTTTT	CASSPLLGLDEKLFF
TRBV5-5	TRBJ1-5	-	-	TGTGCCAGCAGCTCTAAACCTAATCAGCCCCAGCATTTT	CASSSKPNQPQHF
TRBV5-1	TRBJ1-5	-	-	TGCGCCAGCAGCTTGCGTTCTGGGGGGATGCAGCATTTT	CASSLRSGGMQHF
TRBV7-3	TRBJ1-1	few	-	TGTGCCAGCAGCCCACAGCCGGGAGGTGAAGCTTTCTTT	CASSPQPGGEAFF
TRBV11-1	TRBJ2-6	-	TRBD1	TGTGCCAGCAGCTTGATATCCGGGACAGGGGGCCCCGATGACTCTGGGGCCAACGTCCTGACTTTC	CASSLISGTGGPDDSGANVLTF
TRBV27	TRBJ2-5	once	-	TGTGCCGGCAGTTTCACGGAGGGCTCCCAGTACTTC	CAGSFTEGSQYF
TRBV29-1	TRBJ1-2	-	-	TGCAGCGTTGAAAGAAACTATGACTACACCTTC	CSVERNYDYTF
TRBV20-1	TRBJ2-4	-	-	TGCAGTGCTAGAGTAACAGGGCTAGCCAAAAACATTCAGTACTTC	CSARVTGLAKNIQYF
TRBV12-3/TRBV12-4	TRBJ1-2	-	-	TGTGCCAGCAGTTTAGTGGGACCTCATATCTATGGCTACACCTTC	CASSLVGPHIYGYTF